The 15 T cell receptor beta chains reported below all come from one sample, sequenced in a study of blood T cell repertoires in COVID-19. Generated by immunoSEQ multiplex PCR, the TCRdb table keeps only in-frame clones and is missing some. Of 200,000 to 300,000 clones listed, about four fifths are singletons. The specimen sequenced was PBMCs or T cells enriched from blood (not recorded which). The source of these receptors is a woman aged 40 to 55 who had been exposed to COVID-19.

The gene calls are TRBV5-1 and TRBJ2-5; possibly TRBD1 for D (6 bases). The CDR3 is made up of 15 amino acids. Germline CDR1 reads SGHRS; CDR2 reads YFSETQ. Between the trimmed V and J ends, which lost 1 base and 5 bases, there was a span of 15 bases. The CDR3 here is CASSLSGALTETQYF. The CDR3 DNA reads as TGCGCCAGCAGCTTGTCAGGGGCACTAACGGAGACCCAGTACTTC.

This clone came up a few times. The V call is TRBV5-1, the J call TRBJ2-1, with TRBD1 identical over 9 bases. Trimming at V came to 2 bases and at J to 5 bases, leaving 5 bases not matched to a gene. The germline V gene has CDR1 SGHRS and CDR2 YFSETQ. The CDR3 consists of 15 residues. The CDR3 DNA reads TGCGCCAGCAGCTTACAGGGGGCTGTAAACAATGAGCAGTTCTTC. It codes for CASSLQGAVNNEQFF.

The V gene is TRBV11-3, the J gene TRBJ2-3; possible D gene TRBD2, 7 bases. Germline-derived CDR1 and CDR2 are SGHNT and YENEEA. V lost 3 bases and J lost 1, with 14 bases in between. CDR3 size: 16 residues. CDR3 region: CASSFPKGGGTDTQYF. The CDR3 nucleotides are TGTGCCAGCAGCTTCCCGAAGGGGGGGGGCACAGATACGCAGTATTTT.

The rearrangement links TRBV4-2 to TRBJ1-2, with a weak D call TRBD1 (5 bases). The CDR3 sequence is 15 residues long. In germline, CDR1 is LGHNA, CDR2 YNFKEQ. V lost 4 bases, J lost 2 bases, and 14 bases lay in between. CDR3 sequence: CASSPPGAVNYGYTF. DNA of the CDR3: TGTGCCAGCAGCCCCCCTGGGGCAGTAAACTATGGCTACACCTTC.

The V call is TRBV18, the J call TRBJ2-1, with a tentative D call TRBD2 (6 bases). The V gene lost 3 bases and the J gene lost 4 bases, with 13 bases spanning the gap. Germline assignment: CDR1 KGHSH and CDR2 LQKENI. The CDR3 runs to 15 residues. This CDR3 is CASSPLSGAYNEQFF. The CDR3, as DNA: TGTGCCAGCTCACCCCTTAGCGGAGCTTACAATGAGCAGTTCTTC.

The rearrangement uses TRBV27 and TRBJ2-5; 8 positions agree with TRBD1. Trimming cost V 6 bases and J 7 bases; bases outside gene matches: 10. The CDR3 runs to 14 residues. Germline-derived CDR1 and CDR2 are MNHEY and SMNVEV (reference sequence). The CDR3 nucleotides read TGTGCCAGCAGGTCGGACAGGGCCTCGCGGACCCAGTACTTC. Its protein product is CASRSDRASRTQYF.

This chain links TRBV18 with TRBJ1-1; 9 nucleotides align to TRBD1. The CDR3 is made up of 15 amino acids. CDR1 and CDR2 (germline): KGHSH, LQKENI. The V gene end was trimmed by 3 bases and the J gene end by 5 bases; junction bases not matched to a gene: 7. This chain's CDR3 is CASSPTGGARTEAFF. DNA of the CDR3: TGTGCCAGCTCACCTACAGGGGGCGCGAGGACTGAAGCTTTCTTT.

The chain links TRBV5-4 to TRBJ1-2; 8 bases are a match to TRBD1. CDR3 length: 12 amino acids. After removal of 4 bases from V and 10 bases from J, the junction contained 6 bases not matched to a gene. Germline lookup yields CDR1 SGHNT and CDR2 YYREEE (reference sequence). As DNA, the CDR3 is TGTGCCAGCAGCCCGACAGGGGATGTCTACACCTTC. As protein: CASSPTGDVYTF.

The CDR3 protein is CASSPLADTQYF. CDR3 bases: TGTGCCAGCAGTCCACTAGCAGATACGCAGTATTTT. This chain uses TRBV6-6 with TRBJ2-3, with D possibly matching TRBD2 (5 bases). The CDR3 sequence is 12 residues long. In germline, CDR1 is MNHNY, CDR2 SVGAGI (reference sequence). The V end was cut by 5 bases, the J end by 4 bases, with 7 bases between.

The V gene is TRBV14, the J gene TRBJ1-4; 9 nucleotides match TRBD1. From germline, CDR1 is SGHDN and CDR2 FVKESK. The CDR3 extends over 15 amino acids. J was trimmed by 6 bases and V by 5 bases; bases with no gene match: 7. The CDR3 reads CASSSGTGKYEKLFF. The CDR3 nucleotides read TGTGCCAGCAGCTCCGGGACAGGGAAATATGAAAAACTGTTTTTT. Together with reference TRBV14 and TRBJ1-4, the CDR3 gives the full variable domain: EAGVTQFPSHSVIEKGQTVTLRCDPISGHDNLYWYRRVMGKEIKFLLHFVKESKQDESGMPNNRFLAERTGGTYSTLKVQPAELEDSGVYFCASSSGTGKYEKLFFGSGTQLSVL.

The gene calls are TRBV29-1 and TRBJ2-7; 8 bases agree with TRBD2. This CDR3 has 15 residues. CDR1 is SQVTM and CDR2 is ANQGSEA in the germline V gene. The V and J ends lost 0 bases and 3 bases, in that order; junction bases with no gene match: 7. Written as DNA, the CDR3 is TGCAGCGTTGAAGATCGGGAGGGATTGGGCTACGAGCAGTACTTC. Protein product: CSVEDREGLGYEQYF.

J is TRBJ1-6 and V is TRBV2, with a weak D call TRBD1 (5 bases). The CDR3 consists of 15 residues. V lost 6 bases to trimming and J lost 3 bases, with 12 bases between them. Germline lookup yields CDR1 SNHLY and CDR2 FYNNEI. DNA for the CDR3: TGTGCCAGCAGAGGTGACAGTTTCTATAATTCACCCCTCCACTTT. Amino acids: CASRGDSFYNSPLHF.

V and J are TRBV6-6 and TRBJ2-5; 10 bases map to TRBD1. Germline V gene sequence: CDR1 MNHNY, CDR2 SVGAGI (reference sequence). This CDR3 has 15 residues. Germline trimming cut 6 bases from V and 5 bases from J; bases unmatched to any gene: 9. The CDR3 protein is CASRGRQGAGETQYF. DNA of the CDR3: TGTGCCAGCAGGGGAAGACAGGGGGCTGGGGAGACCCAGTACTTC.

The chain is built from TRBV5-4 and TRBJ2-1, with TRBD1 identical over 9 bases. After removal of 4 bases from V and 4 bases from J, the junction contained 3 bases not matched to a gene. Germline V CDR1 and CDR2: SGHNT, YYREEE (reference sequence). This CDR3 contains 14 residues. CDR3 coding DNA: TGTGCCAGCAGCCGGACAGGGGAGTACAATGAGCAGTTCTTC. Its translation is CASSRTGEYNEQFF.

The rearrangement uses TRBV24-1 and TRBJ1-2; 8 bases are a match to TRBD1. Germline V gene data show CDR1 as KGHDR and CDR2 as SFDVKD. The CDR3 covers 13 residues. With V trimmed by 4 bases and J by 6 bases, 3 bases remained unmatched. The CDR3 DNA is TGTGCCACCAGTGACCCGGACAGGGATGGCTACACCTTC. Amino acid sequence: CATSDPDRDGYTF.